The 30 T cell receptor beta chains reported below all come from one sample, sequenced in a study of T cells in Graves' hyperthyroidism and ophthalmopathy (dated 2019 in TCRdb). Libraries came from multiplex PCR. The instrument given in TCRdb is Illumina HiSeq 2000. TCR beta CDR3 regions were amplified from RNA transcripts. The TCR CDR3 was subjected to a first round of RT-PCR using the HTBI primer set and the Qiagen OneStep RT-PCR kit. TCRdb reran the public reads through fastp at Q25 and MiXCR, keeping productive beta chains. Rows are unified per CDR3 protein, each entry keeping the most common DNA and genes. Recorded for this sample are about 520,000 distinct CDR3 sequences; about 24% of them occurred a single time. Clones ranked in the top ten supply approximately 10% of the sample. The sample was blood. These receptors were obtained from a woman in her twenties or thirties with Graves' ophthalmopathy.

This clonotype was counted ten times or more. V and J are TRBV11-1 and TRBJ1-1, with 7 bases that match TRBD1. J was trimmed by 5 bases and V by 1 base; bases with no gene match: 13. The germline CDR1 and CDR2 sequences are SGHAT and FQDESV (reference sequence). The CDR3 has 17 residues. As DNA, the CDR3 is TGTGCCAGCAGCTTAGGGAGGGGGCAGGCGGGTAAAACTGAAGCTTTCTTT. Translating it yields CASSLGRGQAGKTEAFF.

The chain carries TRBV6-1 and TRBJ2-2, with D tentatively TRBD1 (6 bases). Germline V gene data show CDR1 as MNHNS and CDR2 as SASEGT. With 4 bases removed from V and 1 base from J, the gap between germline ends came to 10 bases. CDR3 length: 15 residues. The CDR3 region has the DNA TGTGCCAGCAGTGCTTCGACAGGGAACACCGGGGAGCTGTTTTTT. This gives the protein CASSASTGNTGELFF.

The chain couples TRBV28 to TRBJ2-7; 9 nucleotides agree with TRBD2. The V and J ends lost 3 bases and 3 bases, in that order; junction bases with no gene match: 3. The CDR3 runs to 14 residues. Germline V CDR1 and CDR2: MDHEN, SYDVKM. The CDR3 sequence: CASSFSSGNYEQYF. DNA of the CDR3: TGTGCCAGCAGTTTCTCTAGCGGGAACTACGAGCAGTACTTC.

This clonotype has ten or more counts. The V call is TRBV12-3 or TRBV12-4, the J call TRBJ1-2; D may be TRBD1 (6 bases). Trimming cost V 3 bases and J 1 base, with 15 bases left between them. The CDR3 has 16 amino acids. The CDR3 DNA reads TGTGCCAGCAGTTTCCCCGGGGGCACCGGTAACTATGGCTACACCTTC. Its protein product is CASSFPGGTGNYGYTF.

This clonotype was counted many times. The rearrangement uses TRBV6-1 and TRBJ2-7; the D call may be TRBD1 or TRBD2 (5 bases each). Trimming stripped 2 bases from V and 0 bases from J, with 8 bases between. The CDR3 length is 14 residues. The germline V gene has CDR1 MNHNS and CDR2 SASEGT. The CDR3 DNA sequence: TGTGCCAGCAGTGAATGGGACGGCTCCTACGAGCAGTACTTC. Protein: CASSEWDGSYEQYF.

This clonotype was counted ten times or more. The chain employs TRBV5-1 and TRBJ1-1; TRBD1 matches 10 bases. The CDR3 extends over 20 amino acids. Germline CDR1 SGHRS, CDR2 YFSETQ. With V trimmed by 2 bases and J by 4 bases, 20 bases remained unmatched. CDR3 sequence (DNA): TGCGCCAGCAGCTTCTTTTCCCGCCGGGACAGGGGACCTTCGGGCACTGAAGCTTTCTTT. Its protein is CASSFFSRRDRGPSGTEAFF.

This clonotype was counted a few times. The chain combines TRBV4-1 with TRBJ1-2, with a weak D call TRBD1 (5 bases). Germline CDR1 reads MGHRA; CDR2 reads YSYEKL. The CDR3 spans 17 residues. The ends were cut back, 0 bases at V and 4 bases at J, with 18 bases in the middle. The CDR3 nucleotides read TGCGCCAGCAGCCAAGAGGTCGCACAGGCCAGAACCTATGGCTACACCTTC. The encoded protein is CASSQEVAQARTYGYTF.

This clonotype has at least ten counts. The rearrangement links TRBV7-3 to TRBJ1-5, with D perhaps TRBD1 (5 bases). Germline values: CDR1 SGHTA, CDR2 FQGTGA. The CDR3 consists of 16 residues. V lost 1 base to trimming and J lost 4 bases, with 14 bases between them. CDR3 sequence: CASSLKTASKNQPQHF. The CDR3 region has the DNA TGTGCCAGCAGCTTAAAGACAGCGAGTAAGAATCAGCCCCAGCATTTT.

V and J are TRBV2 and TRBJ1-5; perhaps TRBD1 as D (5 bases). From germline, CDR1 is SNHLY and CDR2 FYNNEI. This CDR3 region has 16 residues. V lost 2 bases and J lost 2, with 13 bases in between. The CDR3 sequence: CASSEFRGGGNQPQHF. CDR3 bases: TGTGCCAGCAGTGAATTCCGGGGCGGGGGCAATCAGCCCCAGCATTTT.

In this sample, this clonotype turned up a few times. The V call is TRBV11-2, the J call TRBJ2-1; 10 nucleotides agree with TRBD2. The CDR3 is 15 amino acids. Germline lookup yields CDR1 SGHAT and CDR2 FQNNGV. The J segment lost 4 bases and the V segment lost 7 bases, leaving 7 bases of the junction unmatched. The CDR3 sequence is CASTLASGGYNEQFF. CDR3 nucleotides: TGTGCCAGCACCCTCGCTAGCGGGGGATACAATGAGCAGTTCTTC.

The sample holds many counts of this clonotype. The rearrangement uses TRBV6-1 and TRBJ2-7, with D uncertain. The V end was cut by 2 bases, the J end by 5 bases, with 16 bases between. The CDR3 spans 15 residues. The germline V gene has CDR1 MNHNS and CDR2 SASEGT. This chain's CDR3 is CASSERLWARNEQYF. CDR3 nucleotide sequence: TGTGCCAGCAGTGAACGTCTCTGGGCCCGGAACGAGCAGTACTTC.

This clonotype has just a few counts. This CDR3 reads CASRSGSLSYEQYF. Here the CDR3 DNA reads TGTGCCAGCAGGAGCGGGAGTTTGTCCTACGAGCAGTACTTC. The V and J genes are TRBV2 and TRBJ2-7, with TRBD2 matching 8 bases. Germline assignment: CDR1 SNHLY and CDR2 FYNNEI. CDR3 size: 14 residues. After removal of 6 bases from V and 1 base from J, the junction contained 5 bases not matched to a gene. The full variable domain, completed using reference TRBV2 and TRBJ2-7, is EPEVTQTPSHQVTQMGQEVILRCVPISNHLYFYWYRQILGQKVEFLVSFYNNEISEKSEIFDDQFSVERPDGSNFTLKIRSTKLEDSAMYFCASRSGSLSYEQYFGPGTRLTVT.

This clonotype was recorded a few times. This chain links TRBV6-2 or TRBV6-3 with TRBJ1-5; 7 nucleotides line up with TRBD1. Germline V gives CDR1 MNHEY, CDR2 SVGEGT. The junction had 12 bases not matched to a gene; V was cut back by 7 bases and J by 6 bases. CDR3 length: 15 residues. The CDR3 nucleotides are TGTGCCAGCATTCCCGGATCCACAGGGGCTCAGCCCCAGCATTTT. It codes for CASIPGSTGAQPQHF.

V gene TRBV15 combines with J gene TRBJ1-3; D is undetermined. Germline V lookup: CDR1 LNHNV, CDR2 YYDKDF (reference sequence). The CDR3 loop spans 16 amino acids. Trimming removed 0 bases at V and 3 bases at J, with 12 bases between. CDR3 nucleotide sequence: TGTGCCACCAGCAGAGATCATACAGTAGATGGAAACACCATATATTTT. Its protein is CATSRDHTVDGNTIYF.

The chain links TRBV6-1 to TRBJ2-5; D gene uncertain. Germline V gene sequence: CDR1 MNHNS, CDR2 SASEGT. The CDR3 spans 14 residues. The V end lost 2 bases, the J end lost 5 bases, and 12 bases lay between the germline ends. Written as DNA, the CDR3 is TGTGCCAGCAGTGAATTGGGCTCCTGGGAGACCCAGTACTTC. This translates into CASSELGSWETQYF.

This clonotype was counted ten times or more. The V call is TRBV20-1, the J call TRBJ2-7; possibly TRBD2 for D (6 bases). V dropped 5 bases and J dropped 5 bases, with 16 bases sitting between them. Germline V gene sequence: CDR1 DFQATT, CDR2 SNEGSKA (reference sequence). The CDR3 is 13 residues long. The CDR3 coding sequence is TGCAGTGCTCTCCCAGGAGGGTACGACGAGCAGTACTTC. This encodes CSALPGGYDEQYF.

This clonotype showed up many times. The CDR3 DNA follows: TGTGCCAGCAGACACCCACTTGGCTACACCTTC. This translates into CASRHPLGYTF. The chain recombines TRBV7-9 with TRBJ1-2; unclear D gene. The CDR3 extends over 11 amino acids. V was shortened by 6 bases and J by 7 bases, with 9 bases between the two germline ends. Germline V CDR1 and CDR2: SEHNR, FQNEAQ (reference sequence).

This clonotype was seen many times. The chain couples TRBV29-1 to TRBJ2-7; weak D call: TRBD1 (6 bases). Trimming took off 6 bases at V and 4 bases at J, with 10 bases between the two ends. The germline V gene has CDR1 SQVTM and CDR2 ANQGSEA. The CDR3 is 11 residues long. The CDR3: CSVLRGYEQYF. In DNA form, the CDR3 reads TGCAGCGTCTTAAGGGGGTACGAGCAGTACTTC.

The chain couples TRBV11-2 to TRBJ1-1; D gene unclear. Germline values: CDR1 SGHAT, CDR2 FQNNGV. The V and J ends lost 5 bases and 7 bases respectively, with 14 bases between them. The CDR3 is made up of 13 amino acids. The CDR3 region is CASSPAGFGEAFF. The CDR3 region has the DNA TGTGCCAGCAGCCCAGCAGGTTTTGGTGAAGCTTTCTTT.

This clonotype was seen many times. The chain uses TRBV11-2 and TRBJ1-2; D possibly corresponds to TRBD1 (6 bases). This CDR3 is built from 14 residues. Trimming removed 5 bases from V and 4 bases from J, with 14 bases in between. From germline, CDR1 is SGHAT and CDR2 FQNNGV. The CDR3 loop is CASSVRGIIYGYTF. CDR3 nucleotides: TGTGCCAGCAGCGTCAGGGGTATCATCTATGGCTACACCTTC.

This clonotype was detected only a few times. The genes are TRBV12-3 or TRBV12-4 and TRBJ1-2; TRBD1 is a possible D gene (6 bases). CDR3 length equals 13 residues. The V and J ends lost 6 bases and 7 bases respectively, with 15 bases between them. CDR3 sequence reads: CASSPSTGFGYTF. CDR3 coding DNA: TGTGCCAGCAGCCCTTCTACAGGGTTTGGCTACACCTTC.

This clonotype was detected only a few times. An end of the junction does not agree with germline; a read error may underlie this. The CDR3 is CSAPGGGRETKYF. The CDR3 DNA follows: TGCAGTGCCCCCGGGGGAGGAAGGGAGACCAAGTACTTC. The V and J genes are TRBV20-1 and TRBJ2-5; tentative D call: TRBD2 (6 bases). The CDR3 has 13 residues. Germline V gene sequence: CDR1 DFQATT, CDR2 SNEGSKA (reference sequence).

This clonotype showed up just a few times. The rearrangement links TRBV6-2 or TRBV6-3 to TRBJ2-7; TRBD1 agrees at 9 bases. CDR1 and CDR2 from the germline V gene are MNHEY and SVGEGT. The CDR3 is 15 residues long. With V trimmed by 6 bases and J by 4 bases, 10 bases remained unmatched. The CDR3 nucleotides are TGTGCCAGCAGCCAAGGACAGGGGTGGCATTACGAGCAGTACTTC. Translation gives CASSQGQGWHYEQYF.

There are many counts of this clonotype. The rearrangement uses TRBV12-3 or TRBV12-4 and TRBJ1-1, with no clear D. The CDR3 is 14 amino acids. Trimming removed 6 bases from V and 4 bases from J, with 15 bases in between. Here the CDR3 reads CASSLFRVGTEAFF. The CDR3 nucleotides are TGTGCCAGCAGCCTATTTCGGGTAGGCACTGAAGCTTTCTTT.

There are many counts of this clonotype. The chain uses TRBV6-5 and TRBJ1-2; D uncertain. From germline, CDR1 is MNHEY and CDR2 SVGAGI. The CDR3 has 13 residues. V was cut by 9 bases and J by 3 bases, with 14 bases left in between. The CDR3 protein is CASRPQVDYGYTF. DNA of the CDR3: TGTGCCAGTAGACCCCAAGTTGACTATGGCTACACCTTC.

Details on this clonotype: A read error may explain this, as a much larger clone is one base away. Since the CDR3 does not end with the conserved phenylalanine or tryptophan, this likely comes from a read error. The V gene is TRBV19, the J gene TRBJ2-2; the D gene is possibly TRBD2 (5 bases). Germline CDR1 LNHDA, CDR2 SQIVND (reference sequence). CDR3 size: 15 residues. V shed 7 bases and J shed 0 bases, with 12 bases lying between them. The CDR3 spells CASKDEGANTGELFL. The CDR3, as DNA: TGTGCCAGTAAGGATGAGGGAGCGAACACCGGGGAGCTGTTTTTG.

In its sample, this clonotype was seen many times. The V call is TRBV18, the J call TRBJ1-1; unclear D gene. This CDR3 contains 16 residues. Germline CDR1 is KGHSH and CDR2 is LQKENI. V was pared by 3 bases and J by 0 bases, with 14 bases between. CDR3 in DNA: TGTGCCAGCTCACCCCCAAGTCGGGTCATGAACACTGAAGCTTTCTTT. It translates to CASSPPSRVMNTEAFF.

This clonotype was seen at least ten times. The conserved phenylalanine or tryptophan is not found at the CDR3 terminus, so this likely reflects a read error. This chain connects TRBV28 to TRBJ1-2; the match to TRBD1 covers 8 bases. Trimming removed 4 bases from V and 6 bases from J; junction bases left unmatched: 16. CDR1 is MDHEN and CDR2 is SYDVKM in the germline V gene. The CDR3 has 17 residues. CDR3 amino acids: CASSSTLQPGQVNGYTS. CDR3 bases: TGTGCCAGCAGTTCCACCCTACAGCCGGGACAGGTTAATGGCTACACCTCC.

This clonotype was observed many times. This rearrangement joins TRBV12-3 or TRBV12-4 to TRBJ2-5, with D unresolved. The CDR3 contains 17 residues. Between the trimmed V and J ends, which lost 1 base and 0 bases, there was a span of 15 bases. In DNA, the CDR3 is TGTGCCAGCAGTTTAGTGGTGGCGTTCCGGGACCAAGAGACCCAGTACTTC. Translated, it gives CASSLVVAFRDQETQYF.

V and J are TRBV6-2 or TRBV6-3 and TRBJ1-1; D gene unclear. CDR1 MNHEY and CDR2 SVGEGT come from the germline V gene. This CDR3 comprises 16 residues. Trimming removed 2 bases from V and 4 bases from J, with 17 bases in between. Written as DNA, the CDR3 is TGTGCCAGCAGTTACCTCCCGTTCGGGTTTCTCACTGAAGCTTTCTTT. This sequence encodes CASSYLPFGFLTEAFF.